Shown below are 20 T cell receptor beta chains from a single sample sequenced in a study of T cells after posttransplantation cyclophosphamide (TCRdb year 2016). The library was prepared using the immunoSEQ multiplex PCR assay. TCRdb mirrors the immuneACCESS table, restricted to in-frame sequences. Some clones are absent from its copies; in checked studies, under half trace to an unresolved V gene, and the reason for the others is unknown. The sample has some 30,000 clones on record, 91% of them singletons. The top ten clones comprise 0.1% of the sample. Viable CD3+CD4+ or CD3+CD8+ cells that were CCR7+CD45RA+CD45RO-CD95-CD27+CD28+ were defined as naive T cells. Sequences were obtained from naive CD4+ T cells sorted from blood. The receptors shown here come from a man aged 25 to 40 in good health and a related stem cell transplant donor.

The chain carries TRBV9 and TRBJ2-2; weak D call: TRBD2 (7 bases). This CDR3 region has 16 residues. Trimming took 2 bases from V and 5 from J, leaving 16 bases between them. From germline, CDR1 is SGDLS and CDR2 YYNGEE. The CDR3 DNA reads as TGTGCCAGCAGCGTTCTGACAAGGGGGGGAACCGGGGAGCTGTTTTTT. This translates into CASSVLTRGGTGELFF. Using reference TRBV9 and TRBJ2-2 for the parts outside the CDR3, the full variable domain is DSGVTQTPKHLITATGQRVTLRCSPRSGDLSVYWYQQSLDQGLQFLIQYYNGEERAKGNILERFSAQQFPDLHSELNLSSLELGDSALYFCASSVLTRGGTGELFFGEGSRLTVL.

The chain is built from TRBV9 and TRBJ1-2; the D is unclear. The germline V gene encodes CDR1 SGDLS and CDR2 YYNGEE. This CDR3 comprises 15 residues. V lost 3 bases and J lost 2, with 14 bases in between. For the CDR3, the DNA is TGTGCCAGCAGCGGCGCCAGTGGGCCCAACTATGGCTACACCTTC. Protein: CASSGASGPNYGYTF.

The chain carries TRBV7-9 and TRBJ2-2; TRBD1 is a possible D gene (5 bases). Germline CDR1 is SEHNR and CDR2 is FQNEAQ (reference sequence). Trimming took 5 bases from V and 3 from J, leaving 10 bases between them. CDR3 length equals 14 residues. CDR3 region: CASSAQGYTGELFF. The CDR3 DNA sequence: TGTGCCAGCAGCGCTCAGGGATACACCGGGGAGCTGTTTTTT.

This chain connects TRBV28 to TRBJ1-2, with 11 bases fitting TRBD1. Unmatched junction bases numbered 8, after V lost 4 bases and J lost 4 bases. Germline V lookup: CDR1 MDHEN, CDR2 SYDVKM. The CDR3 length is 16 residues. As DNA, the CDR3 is TGTGCCAGCAGTTCCCCCGACGGGACAGGGGGCTATGGCTACACCTTC. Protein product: CASSSPDGTGGYGYTF.

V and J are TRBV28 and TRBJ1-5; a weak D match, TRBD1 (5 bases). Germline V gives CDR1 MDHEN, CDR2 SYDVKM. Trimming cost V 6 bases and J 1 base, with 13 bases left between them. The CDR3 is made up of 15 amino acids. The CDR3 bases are TGTGCCAGCAGAGACACAGGCGGAAGCAATCAGCCCCAGCATTTT. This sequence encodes CASRDTGGSNQPQHF.

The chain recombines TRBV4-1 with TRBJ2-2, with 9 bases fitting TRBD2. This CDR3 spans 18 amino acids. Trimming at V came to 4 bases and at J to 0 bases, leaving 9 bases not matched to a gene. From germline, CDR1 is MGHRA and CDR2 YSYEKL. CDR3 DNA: TGCGCCAGCAGCCGACAAGGTAGCGGGGGCACGAACACCGGGGAGCTGTTTTTT. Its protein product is CASSRQGSGGTNTGELFF.

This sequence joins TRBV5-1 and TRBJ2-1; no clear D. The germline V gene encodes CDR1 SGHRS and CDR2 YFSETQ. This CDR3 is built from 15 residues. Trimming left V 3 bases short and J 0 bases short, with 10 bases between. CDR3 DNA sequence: TGCGCCAGCAGCTCCCAGACTGGCTCCTACAATGAGCAGTTCTTC. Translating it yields CASSSQTGSYNEQFF.

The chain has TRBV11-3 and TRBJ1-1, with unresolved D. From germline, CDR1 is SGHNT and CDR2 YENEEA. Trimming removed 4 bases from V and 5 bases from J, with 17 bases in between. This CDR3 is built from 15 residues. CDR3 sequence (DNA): TGTGCCAGCAGCTCTAGGCGGAGGGTGGATACTGAAGCTTTCTTT. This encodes CASSSRRRVDTEAFF. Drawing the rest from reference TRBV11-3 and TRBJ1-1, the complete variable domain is EAGVVQSPRYKIIEKKQPVAFWCNPISGHNTLYWYLQNLGQGPELLIRYENEEAVDDSQLPKDRFSAERLKGVDSTLKIQPAELGDSAVYLCASSSRRRVDTEAFFGQGTRLTVV.

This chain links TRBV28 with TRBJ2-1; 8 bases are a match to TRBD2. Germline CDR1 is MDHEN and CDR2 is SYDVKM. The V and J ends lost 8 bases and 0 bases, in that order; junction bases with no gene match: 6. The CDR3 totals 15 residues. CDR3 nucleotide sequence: TGTGCCAGCCGAAACGGGGGGGGCTCCTACAATGAGCAGTTCTTC. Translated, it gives CASRNGGGSYNEQFF.

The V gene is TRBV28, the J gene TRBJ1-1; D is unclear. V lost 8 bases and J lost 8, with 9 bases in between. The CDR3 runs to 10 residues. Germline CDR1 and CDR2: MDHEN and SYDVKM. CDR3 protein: CASGRGEAFF. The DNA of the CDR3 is TGTGCCAGCGGACGGGGAGAAGCTTTCTTT.

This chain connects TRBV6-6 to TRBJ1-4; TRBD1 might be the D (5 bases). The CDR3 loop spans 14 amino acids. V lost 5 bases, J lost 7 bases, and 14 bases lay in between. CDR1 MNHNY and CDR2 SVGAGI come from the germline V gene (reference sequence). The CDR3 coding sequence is TGTGCCAGCAGTACGAGGACACAAACTGAAAAACTGTTTTTT. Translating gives CASSTRTQTEKLFF.

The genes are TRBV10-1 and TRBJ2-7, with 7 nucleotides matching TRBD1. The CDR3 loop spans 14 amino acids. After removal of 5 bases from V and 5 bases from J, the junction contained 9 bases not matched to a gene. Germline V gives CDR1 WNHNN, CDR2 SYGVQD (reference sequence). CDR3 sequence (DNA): TGCGCCAGCAGTATAGGGGGCACGAGCCACGAGCAGTACTTC. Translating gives CASSIGGTSHEQYF.

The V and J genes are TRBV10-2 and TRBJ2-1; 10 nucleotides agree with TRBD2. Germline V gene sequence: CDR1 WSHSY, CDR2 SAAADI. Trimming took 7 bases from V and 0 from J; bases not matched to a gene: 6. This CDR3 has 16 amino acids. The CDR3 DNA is TGCGCCAGCAAGGTAGCGGGGGGTAGCTCCTACAATGAGCAGTTCTTC. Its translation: CASKVAGGSSYNEQFF.

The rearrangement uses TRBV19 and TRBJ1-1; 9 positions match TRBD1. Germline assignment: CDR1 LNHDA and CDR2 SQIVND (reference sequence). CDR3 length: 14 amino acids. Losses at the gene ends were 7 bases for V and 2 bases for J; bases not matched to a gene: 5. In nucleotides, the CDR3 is TGTGCCAGTAAACAGGGGGCTAGAAACACTGAAGCTTTCTTT. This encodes CASKQGARNTEAFF.

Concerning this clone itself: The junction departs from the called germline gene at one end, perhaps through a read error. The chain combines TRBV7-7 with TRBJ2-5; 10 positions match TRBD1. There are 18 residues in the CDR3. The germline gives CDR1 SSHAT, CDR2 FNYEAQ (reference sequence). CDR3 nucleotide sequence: TGTGCTAGCAGCTTAGTCCCACCGGGACAGGGGACCCAAGAGACCCAGTACTTC. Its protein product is CASSLVPPGQGTQETQYF.

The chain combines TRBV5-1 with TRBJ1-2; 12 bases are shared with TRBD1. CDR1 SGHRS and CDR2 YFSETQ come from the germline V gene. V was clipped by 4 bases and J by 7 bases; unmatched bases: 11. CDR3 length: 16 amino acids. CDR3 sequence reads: CASSAGTGGDLGGYTF. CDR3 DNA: TGCGCCAGCAGCGCCGGGACAGGGGGCGATTTGGGTGGCTACACCTTC.

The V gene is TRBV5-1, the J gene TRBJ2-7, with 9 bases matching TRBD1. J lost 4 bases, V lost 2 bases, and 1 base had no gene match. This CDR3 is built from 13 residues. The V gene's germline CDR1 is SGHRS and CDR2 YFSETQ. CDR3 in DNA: TGCGCCAGCAGCTTACAGGGGGCTTACGAGCAGTACTTC. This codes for CASSLQGAYEQYF.

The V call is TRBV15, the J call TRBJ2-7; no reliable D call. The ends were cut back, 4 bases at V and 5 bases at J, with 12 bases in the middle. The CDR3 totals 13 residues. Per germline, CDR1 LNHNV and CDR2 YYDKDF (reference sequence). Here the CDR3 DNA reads TGTGCCACCAGCATAAGACACGCACACGAGCAGTACTTC. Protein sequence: CATSIRHAHEQYF.

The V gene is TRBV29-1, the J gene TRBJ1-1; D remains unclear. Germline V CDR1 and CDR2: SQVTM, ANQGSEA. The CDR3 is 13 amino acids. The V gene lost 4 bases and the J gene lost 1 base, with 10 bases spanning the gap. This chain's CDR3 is CSVVRMGNTEAFF. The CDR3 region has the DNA TGCAGCGTTGTGCGGATGGGGAACACTGAAGCTTTCTTT.

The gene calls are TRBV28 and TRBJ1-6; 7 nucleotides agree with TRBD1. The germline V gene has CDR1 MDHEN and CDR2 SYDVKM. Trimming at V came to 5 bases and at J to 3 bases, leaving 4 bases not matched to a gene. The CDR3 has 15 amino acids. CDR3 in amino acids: CASSPRQGYNSPLHF. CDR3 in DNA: TGTGCCAGCAGTCCGAGACAGGGCTATAATTCACCCCTCCACTTT.